These 6 T cell receptor beta chains were all obtained from the same sample, sequenced in a study of T-cell reconstitution after alpha-beta-depleted transplantation in children. Unique molecular identifiers featured in how the TCRbeta library was prepared. TCRdb passed the PCR reads through MiXCR, listing each CDR3 protein once. The sample lists 480,000 or so distinct CDR3 sequences, over 9.5% occurring once. Sequencing used PBMCs, obtained before TCRalphabeta/CD19-depleted stem cell transplant. The source is a child aged 2 to 10 with inherited bone marrow failure, due to receive a stem cell transplant.

Remarks on this clonotype: This could be a read error, since a much larger clone is one nucleotide away. The genes are TRBV6-5 and TRBJ2-7; D unclear. V lost 7 bases and J 2 bases, leaving 12 bases between the germline ends. Germline V gene data show CDR1 as MNHEY and CDR2 as SVGAGI. The CDR3 totals 13 residues. The CDR3 nucleotides are TGTGCCAGCACGTTTTTCCGAACCTACGAGCAGTACTTC. Its protein is CASTFFRTYEQYF.

A remark on this clonotype: One end of the junction does not line up with germline, which may come from a read error. This chain uses TRBV7-9 with TRBJ1-1; 10 nucleotides line up with TRBD1. The length of the CDR3 is 16 residues. The germline V gene encodes CDR1 SEHNR and CDR2 FQNEAQ (reference sequence). The CDR3 reads CASSLDPDRGNTESFF. The CDR3 coding sequence is TGTGCCAGCAGCTTAGACCCGGACAGGGGGAACACTGAATCTTTCTTT.

This clonotype was observed many times. V usage is TRBV4-1 and J usage is TRBJ1-6; D is undetermined. Germline V gene data show CDR1 as MGHRA and CDR2 as YSYEKL. V was trimmed by 1 base and J by 0 bases, leaving 10 bases between them. The CDR3 extends over 17 amino acids. In DNA form, the CDR3 reads TGCGCCAGCAGCCAAGGGGCAGTATTCTCCTATAATTCACCCCTCCACTTT. Amino acid sequence: CASSQGAVFSYNSPLHF.

This clonotype was observed a few times. This chain uses TRBV29-1 with TRBJ2-1, with D possibly being TRBD2 (5 bases). V gave up 4 bases and J gave up 0 bases, with 10 bases separating them. CDR3 size: 14 residues. From germline, CDR1 is SQVTM and CDR2 ANQGSEA. DNA for the CDR3: TGCAGCGTTGTGAGAGGGAGCTCCTACAATGAGCAGTTCTTC. It translates to CSVVRGSSYNEQFF.

This clonotype was observed at least ten times. J is TRBJ1-4 and V is TRBV7-2; 7 nucleotides match TRBD1. Germline CDR1 SGHTA, CDR2 FQGNSA. The V gene end was trimmed by 6 bases and the J gene end by 3 bases; junction bases not matched to a gene: 4. The CDR3 spans 14 residues. CDR3 bases: TGTGCCAGCAGTCGGGACAGTTCTAATGAAAAACTGTTTTTT. Translation gives CASSRDSSNEKLFF.

This clonotype was picked up a small number of times. This rearrangement joins TRBV7-6 to TRBJ2-7; D is uncertain. V was pared by 1 base and J by 9 bases, with 7 bases between. Germline V lookup: CDR1 SGHVS, CDR2 FNYEAQ. The CDR3 length is 11 residues. CDR3 coding DNA: TGTGCCAGCAGCTTAGAACTTCGGCAGTACTTC. Encoded protein: CASSLELRQYF.